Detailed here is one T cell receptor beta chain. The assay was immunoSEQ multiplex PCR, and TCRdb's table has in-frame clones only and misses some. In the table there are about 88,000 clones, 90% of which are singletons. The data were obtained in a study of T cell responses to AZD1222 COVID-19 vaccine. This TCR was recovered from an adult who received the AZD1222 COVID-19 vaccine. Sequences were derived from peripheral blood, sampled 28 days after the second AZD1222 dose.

Written as DNA, the CDR3 is TGTGCCAGCAGCTTCGGGGGACAGGCGTCGCGCACAGATACGCAGTATTTT. This sequence encodes CASSFGGQASRTDTQYF. V is TRBV11-3 and J is TRBJ2-3; TRBD1 matches at 8 bases. The length of the CDR3 is 17 residues. Germline V gene lookup returns CDR1 SGHNT and CDR2 YENEEA. V shed 3 bases, J shed 1 base, and the junction held 9 bases outside the gene matches.